A single sample is the source of the 28 T cell receptor beta chains below, sequenced in a study of T cell repertoires in cytomegalovirus infection. Via MiXCR, TCRdb re-called the reads, giving one row per CDR3 protein. Of around 100,000 distinct CDR3 sequences in the sample, around 10% were seen once. These TCRs are of unknown antigen specificity. Sequencing was performed on PBMCs, sequenced either directly or after in vitro stimulation (not recorded which). The origin of the receptors is a human donor in good health (CMV status not recorded). Some clones in this sample may be carry-over from other donors' samples.

This clonotype was found a few times. The chain recombines TRBV6-5 with TRBJ2-3, with a tentative D call TRBD2 (6 bases). This CDR3 is built from 16 residues. Looked up from germline, CDR1 is MNHEY and CDR2 is SVGAGI. V was trimmed by 2 bases and J by 2 bases, leaving 14 bases between them. CDR3 residues: CASSYAGGHYTDTQYF. In DNA, the CDR3 is TGTGCCAGCAGTTACGCCGGAGGGCACTACACAGATACGCAGTATTTT.

This clonotype was seen repeatedly, ten times or more. The chain uses TRBV6-2 or TRBV6-3 and TRBJ2-7; 10 bases are a match to TRBD2. The V gene end was trimmed by 6 bases and the J gene end by 1 base; junction bases not matched to a gene: 6. Germline V gene lookup returns CDR1 MNHEY and CDR2 SVGEGT. The CDR3 spans 15 residues. The CDR3 coding sequence is TGTGCCAGCAGCTCCTGGACTAGCGGATCCTACGAGCAGTACTTC. It yields the protein CASSSWTSGSYEQYF.

This clonotype was recorded many times. The chain has TRBV28 and TRBJ2-7; D is unclear. V was pared by 5 bases and J by 2 bases, with 13 bases between. Germline lookup yields CDR1 MDHEN and CDR2 SYDVKM. This CDR3 comprises 14 residues. Here the CDR3 DNA reads TGTGCCAGCAGTCTTCCGGGCCTCACCTACGAGCAGTACTTC. Translation gives CASSLPGLTYEQYF.

The J gene is TRBJ2-7, the V gene TRBV28; D remains ambiguous. CDR1 is MDHEN and CDR2 is SYDVKM in the germline V gene. Trimming took 5 bases from V and 9 from J, leaving 11 bases between them. The CDR3 sequence is 11 residues long. The CDR3: CASSTSPRQYF. The CDR3 DNA is TGTGCCAGCAGTACAAGCCCTAGGCAGTACTTC.

Ten or more counts support this clonotype. V usage is TRBV12-3 or TRBV12-4 and J usage is TRBJ1-1; 7 bases match TRBD1. Unmatched junction bases numbered 7, after V lost 4 bases and J lost 11 bases. The CDR3 sequence is 12 residues long. The CDR3 here is CASSSDRVRAFF. The CDR3, as DNA: TGTGCCAGCAGTTCCGACAGGGTAAGGGCTTTCTTT.

This clonotype has a count of ten or more. This chain links TRBV7-6 with TRBJ2-2; no clear D gene. The length of the CDR3 is 16 residues. The V gene lost 4 bases and the J gene lost 4 bases, with 16 bases spanning the gap. The germline V gene has CDR1 SGHVS and CDR2 FNYEAQ. CDR3 coding DNA: TGTGCCAGCAGCTCAAATGCCCACGGCGTCACCGGGGAGCTGTTTTTT. It codes for CASSSNAHGVTGELFF.

This clonotype was seen many times. The rearrangement uses TRBV20-1 and TRBJ1-1; the D is unclear. The CDR3 extends over 13 amino acids. Germline V lookup: CDR1 DFQATT, CDR2 SNEGSKA (reference sequence). V lost 3 bases and J 5 bases, leaving 13 bases between the germline ends. This CDR3 is CSASDLSRTEAFF. DNA for the CDR3: TGCAGTGCTAGTGATCTTAGCAGGACTGAAGCTTTCTTT.

The rearrangement joins TRBV7-8 to TRBJ2-5, with unresolved D. Germline V lookup: CDR1 SGHVS, CDR2 FQNEAQ. V lost 2 bases, J lost 4 bases, and 17 bases lay in between. CDR3 size: 16 residues. The CDR3 spells CASSLSSIGMGETQYF. The CDR3 bases are TGTGCCAGCAGCTTATCTTCGATAGGGATGGGAGAGACCCAGTACTTC.

The chain has TRBV19 and TRBJ2-6; D possibly corresponds to TRBD1 (7 bases). The germline V gene encodes CDR1 LNHDA and CDR2 SQIVND (reference sequence). This CDR3 has 17 amino acids. Deletions cut 0 bases from V and 2 bases from J, with 11 bases between. CDR3 sequence reads: CASSIDPRGAGANVLTF. As DNA, the CDR3 is TGTGCCAGTAGTATAGATCCCAGGGGGGCTGGGGCCAACGTCCTGACTTTC.

Many counts were recorded for this clonotype. The chain links TRBV7-2 to TRBJ2-3; possible D gene TRBD2, 6 bases. Trimming left V 4 bases short and J 6 bases short, with 14 bases between. From germline, CDR1 is SGHTA and CDR2 FQGNSA. The CDR3 length is 14 residues. The CDR3 DNA sequence: TGTGCCAGCAGCTCGGCGGGGAACACTGATACGCAGTATTTT. Amino acid sequence: CASSSAGNTDTQYF.

This clonotype showed up many times. The chain combines TRBV28 with TRBJ2-1; no clear D gene. Germline CDR1 is MDHEN and CDR2 is SYDVKM. CDR3 size: 13 residues. V was clipped by 4 bases and J by 3 bases, with 7 bases between them. The CDR3 protein is CASSSEVYNEQFF. CDR3 nucleotide sequence: TGTGCCAGCAGTTCGGAAGTCTACAATGAGCAGTTCTTC.

This clonotype was picked up many times. This sequence joins TRBV7-9 and TRBJ2-1, with 10 bases that match TRBD2. The V gene's germline CDR1 is SEHNR and CDR2 FQNEAQ (reference sequence). The CDR3 has 20 residues. The V gene end was trimmed by 0 bases and the J gene end by 2 bases; junction bases not matched to a gene: 13. The CDR3 nucleotides are TGTGCCAGCAGCTTAGCGCTTGGGGTAGCGGGAGGTTTCGCCTACAATGAGCAGTTCTTC. The encoded protein is CASSLALGVAGGFAYNEQFF.

This clonotype was recorded at least ten times. This chain connects TRBV12-3 or TRBV12-4 to TRBJ2-7, with D unresolved. V lost 4 bases and J lost 2, with 12 bases in between. This CDR3 is 14 amino acids long. The CDR3 coding sequence is TGTGCCAGCAGTTCCGATCCCGACCCCTACGAGCAGTACTTC. The encoded protein is CASSSDPDPYEQYF.

The rearrangement links TRBV2 to TRBJ2-1; TRBD2 might be the D (6 bases). The germline V gene has CDR1 SNHLY and CDR2 FYNNEI. V was trimmed by 5 bases and J by 0 bases, leaving 14 bases between them. This CDR3 is built from 16 residues. CDR3 bases: TGTGCCAGCAGTTCCCGGGACTCCCGCTCCTACAATGAGCAGTTCTTC. This encodes CASSSRDSRSYNEQFF.

This clonotype was counted many times. V usage is TRBV28 and J usage is TRBJ2-7; no firm D call. CDR1 and CDR2 (germline): MDHEN, SYDVKM. V was shortened by 7 bases and J by 2 bases, with 24 bases between the two germline ends. The CDR3 spans 17 residues. The CDR3 reads CASTPTPQLISPYEQYF. The CDR3 bases are TGTGCCAGCACCCCTACACCCCAATTAATATCCCCCTACGAGCAGTACTTC.

In this sample, this clonotype turned up many times. The rearrangement uses TRBV6-5 and TRBJ2-2; the match to TRBD1 covers 9 bases. Germline CDR1 reads MNHEY; CDR2 reads SVGAGI. With V trimmed by 7 bases and J by 7 bases, 13 bases remained unmatched. This CDR3 spans 16 amino acids. The chain's CDR3 is CASKSTGGASVGELFF. The CDR3 DNA follows: TGTGCCAGCAAATCTACAGGGGGCGCGTCGGTCGGGGAGCTGTTTTTT.

This clonotype was observed at least ten times. The CDR3, as DNA: TGTGCCAGCAGTTGGGGCGTGACCAACACCGGGGAGCTGTTTTTT. Translated: CASSWGVTNTGELFF. The chain has TRBV6-2 or TRBV6-3 and TRBJ2-2; possibly TRBD1 for D (5 bases). CDR3 length equals 15 residues. V was shortened by 4 bases and J by 2 bases, with 11 bases between the two germline ends. The germline V gene encodes CDR1 MNHEY and CDR2 SVGEGT.

This clonotype has just a few counts. This chain links TRBV28 with TRBJ1-4; TRBD1 aligns across 9 bases. V trimming: 4 bases; J trimming: 0 bases; junction bases outside the gene matches: 6. The length of the CDR3 is 17 residues. Germline V CDR1 and CDR2: MDHEN, SYDVKM. CDR3 bases: TGTGCCAGCAGTTACGGGACAGGGTTTGCAACTAATGAAAAACTGTTTTTT. This gives the protein CASSYGTGFATNEKLFF.

This clonotype was found a few times. This chain uses TRBV28 with TRBJ2-5; 7 bases map to TRBD1. Trimming took 5 bases from V and 5 from J; bases not matched to a gene: 14. Germline V CDR1 and CDR2: MDHEN, SYDVKM. There are 16 residues in the CDR3. CDR3 DNA: TGTGCCAGCAGTGTACGAAGGACAGGCGGTCCGGAGACCCAGTACTTC. This gives the protein CASSVRRTGGPETQYF. Variable domain in full (rest from reference TRBV28 and TRBJ2-5): DVKVTQSSRYLVKRTGEKVFLECVQDMDHENMFWYRQDPGLGLRLIYFSYDVKMKEKGDIPEGYSVSREKKERFSLILESASTNQTSMYLCASSVRRTGGPETQYFGPGTRLLVL.

By frequency in the sample, this clonotype is medium-sized (0.01 to 0.1%). This chain links TRBV6-1 with TRBJ1-1, with D unresolved. Per the germline V gene, CDR1 is MNHNS and CDR2 is SASEGT. The CDR3 spans 11 residues. V was clipped by 5 bases and J by 10 bases, with 11 bases between them. The CDR3 nucleotides are TGTGCCAGCAGTACTACCCCAGGAGCTTTCTTT. It yields the protein CASSTTPGAFF.

There are many counts of this clonotype. The rearrangement links TRBV11-2 to TRBJ2-7, with 7 bases lining up with TRBD1. Germline CDR1 reads SGHAT; CDR2 reads FQNNGV. Trimming removed 1 base from V and 0 bases from J; junction bases left unmatched: 6. CDR3 size: 16 residues. DNA for the CDR3: TGTGCCAGCAGCTTAGGGGGCAGGGGGAGCTCCTACGAGCAGTACGTC. Protein sequence: CASSLGGRGSSYEQYV.

With respect to this clonotype: A much larger clone is a single base away; this may be a read error. V gene TRBV27 combines with J gene TRBJ2-1; D is undetermined. V was pared by 8 bases and J by 9 bases, with 23 bases between. The CDR3 has 15 amino acids. Germline CDR1 reads MNHEY; CDR2 reads SMNVEV (reference sequence). The CDR3 region is CASYRVGMALGEQFF. The DNA of the CDR3 is TGTGCCAGCTATCGGGTGGGTATGGCGTTAGGTGAGCAGTTCTTC.

This clonotype has more than one count but fewer than ten. A junction boundary mismatches the germline segment, possibly from a read error. The rearrangement links TRBV19 to TRBJ2-3, with D uncertain. This CDR3 spans 14 amino acids. The germline V gene encodes CDR1 LNHDA and CDR2 SQIVND (reference sequence). In DNA, the CDR3 is TGTGCCAGTAGTATATCCTTTACTCCGGATAGGCAGTATTTT. Translating gives CASSISFTPDRQYF. The whole variable domain, filled in from reference TRBV19 and TRBJ2-3, reads DGGITQSPKYLFRKEGQNVTLSCEQNLNHDAMYWYRQDPGQGLRLIYYSQIVNDFQKGDIAEGYSVSREKKESFPLTVTSAQKNPTAFYLCASSISFTPDRQYFGPGTRLTVL.

J is TRBJ2-7 and V is TRBV18; D remains ambiguous. This CDR3 contains 15 residues. Between the trimmed V and J ends, which lost 3 bases and 9 bases, there was a span of 21 bases. CDR1 and CDR2 from the germline V gene are KGHSH and LQKENI. The CDR3 loop is CASSPLPRQPHGQYF. The CDR3 nucleotides read TGTGCCAGCTCACCCCTCCCCCGGCAGCCACACGGGCAGTACTTC.

This clonotype was detected only a few times. This chain connects TRBV6-2 or TRBV6-3 to TRBJ2-7, with D unclear. This CDR3 contains 11 residues. The V gene lost 5 bases and the J gene lost 7 bases, with 9 bases spanning the gap. Germline assignment: CDR1 MNHEY and CDR2 SVGEGT. CDR3 bases: TGTGCCAGCAGTCAGGCAGGAGAGCAGTACTTC. Translation gives CASSQAGEQYF.

This clonotype showed up just a few times. The chain recombines TRBV6-2 or TRBV6-3 with TRBJ2-2; 8 nucleotides align to TRBD1. CDR1 is MNHEY and CDR2 is SVGEGT in the germline V gene. J gave up 6 bases and V 4 bases, and 7 bases lay outside the gene matches. This CDR3 has 15 amino acids. Here the CDR3 reads CASSSYRTGPGELFF. The CDR3 nucleotides read TGTGCCAGCAGTTCTTATCGGACAGGGCCCGGGGAGCTGTTTTTT.

This clonotype has only a few counts. The gene calls are TRBV20-1 and TRBJ2-3; a weak D match, TRBD2 (6 bases). The V gene lost 0 bases and the J gene lost 5 bases, with 9 bases spanning the gap. The CDR3 consists of 13 residues. Germline V lookup: CDR1 DFQATT, CDR2 SNEGSKA (reference sequence). The DNA for the CDR3 is TGCAGTGCTAGAGATGGGGGGAAAGATACGCAGTATTTT. Its translation is CSARDGGKDTQYF.

This clonotype was found many times. This sequence joins TRBV12-3 or TRBV12-4 and TRBJ2-7, with 7 nucleotides matching TRBD1. CDR3 length: 14 amino acids. Germline trimming cut 5 bases from V and 5 bases from J; bases unmatched to any gene: 9. CDR3 bases: TGTGCCAGCAGTCCACAAACAGGGGTCCACGAGCAGTACTTC. It yields the protein CASSPQTGVHEQYF.